This TCR beta chain appears in the sequencing data of a study of cytomegalovirus exposure and HLA in healthy donors. Study-level findings and limits: In a later analysis, TCR beta V- and J-gene trimming was associated with a missense DCLRE1C variant. Rarity characterized most TCR sequences, yet some public TCRs appeared in many donors. An analysis was carried out at a later point. It showed that HLA-associated TCR beta chains were more clonally expanded than equally common non-associated chains.

In the PCR, 60 Vbeta and 13 Jbeta primers were used. As originally analysed: A later analysis counted 80 million or so unique TCR beta chains, around 11 million shared. Assay: immunoSEQ multiplex PCR; the TCRdb copy retains only in-frame clones and omits some. The V and J calls and clone size are taken from that table; D and trimming were inferred from the DNA. The table has approximately 150,000 clones, approximately 80% seen once. Worth noting for this clone: Its specificity is not known.

The TCR comes from a man in his forties in good health and CMV-seronegative. Sequenced: PBMCs.

The DNA of the CDR3 is TGTGCCAGCAGTCCGGACAGGGGCTCCTACGAGCAGTACTTC. It encodes CASSPDRGSYEQYF. The chain has TRBV6-5 and TRBJ2-7; 9 bases map to TRBD1. CDR1 and CDR2 (germline): MNHEY, SVGAGI. The CDR3 is 14 amino acids. Unmatched junction bases numbered 2, after V lost 5 bases and J lost 0 bases.